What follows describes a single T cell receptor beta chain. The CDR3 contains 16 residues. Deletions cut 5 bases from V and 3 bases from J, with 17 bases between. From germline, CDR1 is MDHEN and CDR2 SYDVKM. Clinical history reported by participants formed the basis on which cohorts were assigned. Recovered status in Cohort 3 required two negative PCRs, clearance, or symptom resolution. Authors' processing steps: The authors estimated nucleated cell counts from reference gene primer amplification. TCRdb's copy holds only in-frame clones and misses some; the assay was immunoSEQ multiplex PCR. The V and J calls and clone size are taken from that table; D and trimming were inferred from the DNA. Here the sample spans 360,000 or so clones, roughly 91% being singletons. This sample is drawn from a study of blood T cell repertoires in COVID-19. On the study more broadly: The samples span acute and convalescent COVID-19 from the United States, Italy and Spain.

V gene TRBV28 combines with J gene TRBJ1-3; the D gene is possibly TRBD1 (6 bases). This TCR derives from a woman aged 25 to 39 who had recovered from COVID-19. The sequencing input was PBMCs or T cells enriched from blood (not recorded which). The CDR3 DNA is TGTGCCAGCAGTATCGAACAGGGAACAATTGGAAACACCATATATTTT. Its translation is CASSIEQGTIGNTIYF. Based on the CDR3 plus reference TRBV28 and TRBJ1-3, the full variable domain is DVKVTQSSRYLVKRTGEKVFLECVQDMDHENMFWYRQDPGLGLRLIYFSYDVKMKEKGDIPEGYSVSREKKERFSLILESASTNQTSMYLCASSIEQGTIGNTIYFGEGSWLTVV.